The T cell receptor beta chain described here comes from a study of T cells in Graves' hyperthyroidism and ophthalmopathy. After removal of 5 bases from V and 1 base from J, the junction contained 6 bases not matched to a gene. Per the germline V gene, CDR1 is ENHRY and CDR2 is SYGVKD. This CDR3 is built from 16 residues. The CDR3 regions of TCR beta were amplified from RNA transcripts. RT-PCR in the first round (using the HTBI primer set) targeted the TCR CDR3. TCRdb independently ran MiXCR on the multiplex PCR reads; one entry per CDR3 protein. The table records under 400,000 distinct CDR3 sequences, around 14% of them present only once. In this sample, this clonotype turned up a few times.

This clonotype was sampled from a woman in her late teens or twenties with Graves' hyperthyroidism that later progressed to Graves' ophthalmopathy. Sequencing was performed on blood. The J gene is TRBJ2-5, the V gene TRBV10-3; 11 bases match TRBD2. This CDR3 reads CAISSKGLAAQETQYF. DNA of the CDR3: TGTGCCATCAGTTCTAAGGGACTAGCGGCCCAAGAGACCCAGTACTTC.